The 21 T cell receptor beta chains below were found in one sample sequenced in a study of shared clonotypes between healthy human individuals. Method: immunoSEQ multiplex PCR; TCRdb's copy keeps in-frame clones and lacks some. The table records about 1.5 million clones, roughly 96% of them present only once. Sequencing used naive CD4+ T cells sorted from blood. The sample's subset: CD45RA+ positively selected. The receptor source for this set is a man younger than 45 in good health.

This chain joins TRBV29-1 and TRBJ1-2; D perhaps matches TRBD1 (6 bases). Germline loops: CDR1 SQVTM, CDR2 ANQGSEA. The CDR3 is 15 amino acids. Trimming pared 5 bases from V and 6 bases from J, leaving 22 bases between. In DNA form, the CDR3 reads TGCAGCGTTCGAGGGACGATCCGGGGGCGGGATGGCTACACCTTC. Amino acids: CSVRGTIRGRDGYTF.

For this clone: In the same sample, other DNA sequences code for this CDR3. This chain uses TRBV5-1 with TRBJ2-7, with D unresolved. In germline, CDR1 is SGHRS, CDR2 YFSETQ. The CDR3 has 14 residues. V was pared by 4 bases and J by 1 base, with 12 bases between. CDR3 sequence (DNA): TGCGCCAGCAGCACTGACCGGGCTTCCTACGAGCAGTACTTC. Amino acids: CASSTDRASYEQYF. Complete variable domain (other parts from reference TRBV5-1 and TRBJ2-7): KAGVTQTPRYLIKTRGQQVTLSCSPISGHRSVSWYQQTPGQGLQFLFEYFSETQRNKGNFPGRFSGRQFSNSRSEMNVSTLELGDSALYLCASSTDRASYEQYFGPGTRLTVT.

V gene TRBV9 combines with J gene TRBJ2-1; 7 bases map to TRBD1. Germline-derived CDR1 and CDR2 are SGDLS and YYNGEE. V was pared by 0 bases and J by 9 bases, with 9 bases of the junction left unmatched. There are 15 residues in the CDR3. Here the CDR3 DNA reads TGTGCCAGCAGCGTAGAGGACAGGCGGCGCTCTGAGCAGTTCTTC. Its protein product is CASSVEDRRRSEQFF.

V gene TRBV9 combines with J gene TRBJ2-3; D is possibly TRBD1 (5 bases). Germline CDR1 is SGDLS and CDR2 is YYNGEE. The CDR3 consists of 17 residues. Between the trimmed V and J ends, which lost 0 bases and 3 bases, there was a span of 17 bases. The CDR3 reads CASSVDFQGTVTDTQYF. The CDR3 DNA is TGTGCCAGCAGCGTAGATTTTCAGGGAACGGTGACAGATACGCAGTATTTT. The variable domain in full, completed from reference TRBV9 and TRBJ2-3, reads DSGVTQTPKHLITATGQRVTLRCSPRSGDLSVYWYQQSLDQGLQFLIQYYNGEERAKGNILERFSAQQFPDLHSELNLSSLELGDSALYFCASSVDFQGTVTDTQYFGPGTRLTVL.

This clone has a single count. The V call is TRBV9, the J call TRBJ1-5, with D hard to call. Germline lookup yields CDR1 SGDLS and CDR2 YYNGEE. V shed 2 bases and J shed 0 bases, with 6 bases lying between them. The CDR3 is 14 residues long. CDR3 region: CASSVGHSNQPQHF. In DNA form, the CDR3 reads TGTGCCAGCAGCGTTGGTCATAGCAATCAGCCCCAGCATTTT.

This clone was observed a single time. The chain carries TRBV2 and TRBJ2-1, with D perhaps TRBD2 (5 bases). Trimming cost V 4 bases and J 9 bases, with 22 bases left between them. This CDR3 region has 16 residues. Germline V gene data show CDR1 as SNHLY and CDR2 as FYNNEI. The CDR3 DNA reads as TGTGCCAGCAGTGTCGAGGGATTCGGGATAACGTTTGAGCAGTTCTTC. This gives the protein CASSVEGFGITFEQFF.

V and J are TRBV7-9 and TRBJ2-1; 8 bases align to TRBD2. This CDR3 is 15 amino acids long. Germline assignment: CDR1 SEHNR and CDR2 FQNEAQ (reference sequence). Germline trimming cut 6 bases from V and 7 bases from J; bases unmatched to any gene: 11. The CDR3 sequence: CASRITAGTRNEQFF. CDR3 coding DNA: TGTGCCAGCAGAATCACCGCCGGGACTAGGAATGAGCAGTTCTTC. Based on the CDR3 plus reference TRBV7-9 and TRBJ2-1, the full variable domain is DTGVSQNPRHKITKRGQNVTFRCDPISEHNRLYWYRQTLGQGPEFLTYFQNEAQLEKSRLLSDRFSAERPKGSFSTLEIQRTEQGDSAMYLCASRITAGTRNEQFFGPGTRLTVL.

The genes are TRBV2 and TRBJ1-1; maybe TRBD1 (6 bases). The CDR3 loop spans 14 amino acids. Trimming pared 6 bases from V and 4 bases from J, leaving 15 bases between. Germline V gene sequence: CDR1 SNHLY, CDR2 FYNNEI. In nucleotides, the CDR3 is TGTGCCAGCAGGGGCGTGATGGGGGCCACTGAAGCTTTCTTT. Amino acids: CASRGVMGATEAFF. Full variable domain (rest looked up from reference TRBV2 and TRBJ1-1): EPEVTQTPSHQVTQMGQEVILRCVPISNHLYFYWYRQILGQKVEFLVSFYNNEISEKSEIFDDQFSVERPDGSNFTLKIRSTKLEDSAMYFCASRGVMGATEAFFGQGTRLTVV.

The rearrangement uses TRBV28 and TRBJ2-7; 7 bases agree with TRBD2. CDR1 and CDR2 (germline): MDHEN, SYDVKM. CDR3 size: 16 residues. J gave up 1 base and V 3 bases, and 9 bases lay outside the gene matches. CDR3 coding DNA: TGTGCCAGCAGTTTTAGAGGCGGGAGCCCTTCCTACGAGCAGTACTTC. Translated: CASSFRGGSPSYEQYF.

The chain joins TRBV7-6 to TRBJ2-3, with TRBD2 matching over 10 bases. This CDR3 spans 16 amino acids. CDR1 and CDR2 from the germline V gene are SGHVS and FNYEAQ. The V and J ends lost 5 bases and 4 bases, in that order; junction bases with no gene match: 9. The CDR3, as DNA: TGTGCCAGCAGCCCTTTAGCGGGAGGCGGGGCAGATACGCAGTATTTT. It encodes CASSPLAGGGADTQYF.

On this clone itself: Within the sample, other DNA sequences also encode this same CDR3. V is TRBV18 and J is TRBJ2-1, with D unresolved. CDR3 length: 13 residues. Germline assignment: CDR1 KGHSH and CDR2 LQKENI. The V and J ends lost 6 bases and 4 bases respectively, with 10 bases between them. The CDR3: CASSPAGYNEQFF. CDR3 sequence (DNA): TGTGCCAGCTCGCCAGCAGGTTACAATGAGCAGTTCTTC. Complete variable domain (other parts from reference TRBV18 and TRBJ2-1): NAGVMQNPRHLVRRRGQEARLRCSPMKGHSHVYWYRQLPEEGLKFMVYLQKENIIDESGMPKERFSAEFPKEGPSILRIQQVVRGDSAAYFCASSPAGYNEQFFGPGTRLTVL.

The chain is built from TRBV4-1 and TRBJ2-7; D gene uncertain. Germline V gives CDR1 MGHRA, CDR2 YSYEKL. The CDR3 loop spans 16 amino acids. Deletions cut 0 bases from V and 0 bases from J, with 12 bases between. The DNA of the CDR3 is TGCGCCAGCAGCCAAGAAACTATCCGTCTCTCCTACGAGCAGTACTTC. Translating it yields CASSQETIRLSYEQYF.

The chain recombines TRBV6-1 with TRBJ1-1; D gene ambiguous. Germline values: CDR1 MNHNS, CDR2 SASEGT. This CDR3 contains 15 residues. The V end was cut by 7 bases, the J end by 1 base, with 16 bases between. Here the CDR3 DNA reads TGTGCCAGCATCCAAGGACGTATGTCGAACACTGAAGCTTTCTTT. Protein product: CASIQGRMSNTEAFF.

V is TRBV11-2 and J is TRBJ1-1; 9 bases map to TRBD1. Germline V gene sequence: CDR1 SGHAT, CDR2 FQNNGV. Germline trimming cut 5 bases from V and 5 bases from J; bases unmatched to any gene: 6. This CDR3 has 14 residues. CDR3 sequence reads: CASSLQGARTEAFF. The CDR3 DNA follows: TGTGCCAGCAGCCTACAGGGGGCTCGTACTGAAGCTTTCTTT.

The rearrangement joins TRBV28 to TRBJ2-7; TRBD2 matches at 7 bases. V shed 4 bases and J 0 bases; nucleotides not matched to a gene: 6. The CDR3 contains 15 residues. Germline V gene lookup returns CDR1 MDHEN and CDR2 SYDVKM. The CDR3 is CASSSPSGSSYEQYF. The DNA of the CDR3 is TGTGCCAGCAGTTCCCCTAGCGGAAGCTCCTACGAGCAGTACTTC.

The chain carries TRBV9 and TRBJ1-3; possibly TRBD1 for D (5 bases). V was shortened by 0 bases and J by 2 bases, with 9 bases between the two germline ends. CDR1 and CDR2 from the germline V gene are SGDLS and YYNGEE. The CDR3 length is 15 residues. The CDR3 reads CASSVEWGPGNTIYF. CDR3 nucleotide sequence: TGTGCCAGCAGCGTAGAGTGGGGCCCTGGAAACACCATATATTTT.

As for this clone: This same CDR3 is encoded by further DNA sequences in the sample. The rearrangement uses TRBV5-1 and TRBJ2-3; 8 positions match TRBD1. From germline, CDR1 is SGHRS and CDR2 YFSETQ. The ends lost 0 bases at V and 4 bases at J; junction bases unmatched: 1. This CDR3 has 14 amino acids. This CDR3 is CASSLETGADTQYF. The CDR3 DNA reads as TGCGCCAGCAGCTTGGAGACAGGGGCAGATACGCAGTATTTT. The full variable domain, rest sourced from reference TRBV5-1 and TRBJ2-3, is KAGVTQTPRYLIKTRGQQVTLSCSPISGHRSVSWYQQTPGQGLQFLFEYFSETQRNKGNFPGRFSGRQFSNSRSEMNVSTLELGDSALYLCASSLETGADTQYFGPGTRLTVL.

On this clone itself: Other nucleotide sequences in the sample specify the same CDR3. J is TRBJ2-5 and V is TRBV4-1, with D tentatively TRBD1 (5 bases). This CDR3 is built from 14 residues. V was clipped by 0 bases and J by 5 bases, with 10 bases between them. The germline V gene has CDR1 MGHRA and CDR2 YSYEKL. The CDR3 bases are TGCGCCAGCAGCCAAGATAGGGGTCGCGAGACCCAGTACTTC. Its protein product is CASSQDRGRETQYF.

This clone was detected once. The rearrangement links TRBV9 to TRBJ2-7, with D tentatively TRBD1 or TRBD2 (6 bases each). V lost 4 bases and J 2 bases, leaving 34 bases between the germline ends. Per germline, CDR1 SGDLS and CDR2 YYNGEE. The CDR3 extends over 21 amino acids. The CDR3 sequence: CASSPEGGRNAKERTTYEQYF. The CDR3 DNA reads as TGTGCCAGCAGCCCCGAAGGGGGGCGGAATGCCAAGGAGCGGACCACCTACGAGCAGTACTTC.

V usage is TRBV29-1 and J usage is TRBJ1-2, with a weak D call TRBD1 (5 bases). Per germline, CDR1 SQVTM and CDR2 ANQGSEA. The CDR3 runs 12 residues. V lost 4 bases and J 6 bases, leaving 12 bases between the germline ends. The CDR3, as DNA: TGCAGCGTTGCCGGGGGGGGTCATGGCTACACCTTC. The encoded protein is CSVAGGGHGYTF.

The J gene is TRBJ2-7, the V gene TRBV11-2; D tentatively reads TRBD1 or TRBD2 (5 bases each). CDR3 length: 13 residues. With 4 bases removed from V and 2 bases from J, the gap between germline ends came to 9 bases. Germline CDR1 reads SGHAT; CDR2 reads FQNNGV. The CDR3 region has the DNA TGTGCCAGCAGCTGGGACCCAGCCTACGAGCAGTACTTC. Translating gives CASSWDPAYEQYF. The full variable domain, its missing parts supplied by reference TRBV11-2 and TRBJ2-7, is EAGVAQSPRYKIIEKRQSVAFWCNPISGHATLYWYQQILGQGPKLLIQFQNNGVVDDSQLPKDRFSAERLKGVDSTLKIQPAKLEDSAVYLCASSWDPAYEQYFGPGTRLTVT.